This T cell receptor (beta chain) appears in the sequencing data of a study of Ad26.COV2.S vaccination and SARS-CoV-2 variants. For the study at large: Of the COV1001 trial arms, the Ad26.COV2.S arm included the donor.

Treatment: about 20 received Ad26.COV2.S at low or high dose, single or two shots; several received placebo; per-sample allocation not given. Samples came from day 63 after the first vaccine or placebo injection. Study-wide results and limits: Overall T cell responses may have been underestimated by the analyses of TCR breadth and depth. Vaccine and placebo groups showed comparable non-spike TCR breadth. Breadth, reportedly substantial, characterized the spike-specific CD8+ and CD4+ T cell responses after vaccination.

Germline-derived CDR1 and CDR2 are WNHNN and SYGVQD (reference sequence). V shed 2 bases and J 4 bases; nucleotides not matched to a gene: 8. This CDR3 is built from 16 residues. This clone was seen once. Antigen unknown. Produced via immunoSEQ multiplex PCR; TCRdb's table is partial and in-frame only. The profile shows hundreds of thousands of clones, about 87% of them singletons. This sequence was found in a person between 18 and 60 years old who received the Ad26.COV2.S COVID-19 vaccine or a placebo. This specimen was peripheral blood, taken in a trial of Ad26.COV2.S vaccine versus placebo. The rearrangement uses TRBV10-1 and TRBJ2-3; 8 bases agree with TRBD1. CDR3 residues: CASSEGWGQAADTQYF. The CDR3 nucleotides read TGCGCCAGCAGTGAGGGATGGGGACAGGCGGCAGATACGCAGTATTTT.